The 7 T cell receptor beta chains below were found in one sample sequenced in a study of T cells in Graves' hyperthyroidism and ophthalmopathy. What was amplified from RNA transcripts were TCR beta CDR3 regions. The primer set for the first-round RT-PCR of the TCR CDR3 was HTBI. TCRdb passed the multiplex PCR reads through MiXCR, listing each CDR3 protein once. The sample carries approximately 530,000 distinct CDR3 sequences, roughly 17% recorded once. Sequenced sample: blood. Receptor source: a woman aged 18-35 years with Graves' hyperthyroidism.

This clonotype has more than one count but fewer than ten. This sequence joins TRBV6-6 and TRBJ2-2; 13 positions agree with TRBD2. The CDR3 is 18 residues long. The V and J ends lost 1 base and 6 bases, in that order; junction bases with no gene match: 8. The V gene's germline CDR1 is MNHNY and CDR2 SVGAGI (reference sequence). In DNA, the CDR3 is TGTGCCAGCAGTTACTTGACTAGCGGGGGGCCCGCGGCCGGGGAGCTGTTTTTT. Protein: CASSYLTSGGPAAGELFF.

This clonotype has ten or more counts. The J gene is TRBJ1-2, the V gene TRBV7-9, with D possibly TRBD1 on 5 matching bases. CDR3 length: 15 residues. Germline V lookup: CDR1 SEHNR, CDR2 FQNEAQ (reference sequence). V was clipped by 2 bases and J by 2 bases, with 12 bases between them. The CDR3 nucleotides read TGTGCCAGCAGCTTACTTGCTGACAGCAACTATGGCTACACCTTC. The encoded protein is CASSLLADSNYGYTF.

The genes are TRBV9 and TRBJ1-6; no definite D call. V was pared by 0 bases and J by 0 bases, with 13 bases between. CDR1 SGDLS and CDR2 YYNGEE come from the germline V gene. The CDR3 extends over 18 amino acids. CDR3 protein: CASSVGPWVSSYNSPLHF. The CDR3 bases are TGTGCCAGCAGCGTAGGGCCTTGGGTCAGCTCCTATAATTCACCCCTCCACTTT.

This clonotype was seen many times. The V call is TRBV30, the J call TRBJ1-5; D is unresolved. This CDR3 is 13 amino acids long. Deletions cut 3 bases from V and 1 base from J, with 7 bases between. CDR1 GTSNPN and CDR2 SVGIG come from the germline V gene (reference sequence). The CDR3 coding sequence is TGTGCCTGGAGCGCAGGAAGCAATCAGCCCCAGCATTTT. Translating gives CAWSAGSNQPQHF. The full variable domain, in which reference TRBV30 and TRBJ1-5 provide the parts outside the CDR3, is SQTIHQWPATLVQPVGSPLSLECTVEGTSNPNLYWYRQAAGRGLQLLFYSVGIGQISSEVPQNLSASRPQDRQFILSSKKLLLSDSGFYLCAWSAGSNQPQHFGDGTRLSIL.

This clonotype was seen a handful of times. CDR3 sequence reads: CASSPLMTGFTDTQYF. CDR3 DNA sequence: TGTGCCAGCAGCCCCTTAATGACAGGATTCACAGATACGCAGTATTTT. The V gene is TRBV5-4, the J gene TRBJ2-3; the D gene is possibly TRBD1 (6 bases). The V and J ends lost 4 bases and 2 bases respectively, with 17 bases between them. Germline assignment: CDR1 SGHNT and CDR2 YYREEE (reference sequence). The CDR3 has 16 residues. The full variable domain, with the rest looked up from reference TRBV5-4 and TRBJ2-3, is ETGVTQSPTHLIKTRGQQVTLRCSSQSGHNTVSWYQQALGQGPQFIFQYYREEENGRGNFPPRFSGLQFPNYSSELNVNALELDDSALYLCASSPLMTGFTDTQYFGPGTRLTVL.

The rearrangement joins TRBV5-1 to TRBJ1-1; 7 bases fit TRBD1. V lost 2 bases to trimming and J lost 3 bases; unmatched junction nucleotides: 7. CDR3 length: 15 residues. Germline CDR1 is SGHRS and CDR2 is YFSETQ. The CDR3 region has the DNA TGCGCCAGCAGCTTACTACAGGGGAGGCACACTGAAGCTTTCTTT. It codes for CASSLLQGRHTEAFF. The full variable domain, its missing parts supplied by reference TRBV5-1 and TRBJ1-1, is KAGVTQTPRYLIKTRGQQVTLSCSPISGHRSVSWYQQTPGQGLQFLFEYFSETQRNKGNFPGRFSGRQFSNSRSEMNVSTLELGDSALYLCASSLLQGRHTEAFFGQGTRLTVV.

This clonotype has at least ten counts. This chain uses TRBV27 with TRBJ1-5, with TRBD1 matching over 12 bases. The ends lost 3 bases at V and 1 base at J; junction bases unmatched: 1. Germline V gene sequence: CDR1 MNHEY, CDR2 SMNVEV (reference sequence). The CDR3 is made up of 16 amino acids. CDR3 loop: CASSLGQGASNQPQHF. The CDR3 bases are TGTGCCAGCAGTTTGGGACAGGGGGCAAGCAATCAGCCCCAGCATTTT.